This T cell receptor (beta chain) emerged from a study of OX40 agonist ivuxolimab in advanced cancers. Study-wide context: In this trial design, patients received ivuxolimab intravenously at 0.01 to 10 mg/kg every 2 weeks. Study findings and constraints: Part of the nonresponder group also had normalized T-cell clonal expansion that was low. The work left the antigen specificity of expanded peripheral T cells undetermined.

CDR1 is SNHLY and CDR2 is FYNNEI in the germline V gene. Trimming at V came to 8 bases and at J to 1 base, leaving 3 bases not matched to a gene. The CDR3 is made up of 14 amino acids. Data came from immunoSEQ multiplex PCR; TCRdb stores just in-frame clones and leaves some out. The data contain under 85,000 clones, 85% of them singletons. This clone was observed a handful of times. What it binds is not known. The clonotype was recovered from an adult with an advanced solid tumor such as melanoma, head and neck, liver or kidney cancer. The chain employs TRBV2 and TRBJ2-3; 10 positions match TRBD1. Specimen: CD4+ or CD8+ T cells sorted from blood, collected in a trial of the OX40 agonist ivuxolimab. The DNA of the CDR3 is TGTGCCAGCGGGGGGACAGGGGGCACAGATACGCAGTATTTT. This codes for CASGGTGGTDTQYF.